This TCR beta chain was identified during a study of cytomegalovirus exposure and HLA in healthy donors. The V end lost 1 base, the J end lost 2 bases, and 12 bases lay between the germline ends. This CDR3 comprises 15 residues. Germline V lookup: CDR1 LNHNV, CDR2 YYDKDF (reference sequence). Study conclusions and caveats: A later analysis associated 16,000 or so TCR beta sequences with HLA alleles at a 0.05 false discovery rate. Donors were assumed by presence/absence analyses to have roughly uniform sequencing depth. It was in a later analysis that TCR association rates were seen to vary by HLA locus, highest for DRB1 and lowest for HLA-C.

The PCR had 60 Vbeta and 13 Jbeta primers. Sequenced by immunoSEQ multiplex PCR; TCRdb stores in-frame clones only, minus some. Seen here are under 200,000 clones, around nine tenths observed once, and the top ten hold about 0.93%. A remark on this clone: Its antigen is currently unknown.

The clonotype originates from a woman between 25 and 40 years old in good health and CMV-seronegative. Material: PBMCs. The chain employs TRBV15 and TRBJ2-7; tentative D call: TRBD1 (6 bases). The CDR3, as DNA: TGTGCCACCAGCAGAGCTGGACAGAGAACCTACGAGCAGTACTTC. Translating gives CATSRAGQRTYEQYF.